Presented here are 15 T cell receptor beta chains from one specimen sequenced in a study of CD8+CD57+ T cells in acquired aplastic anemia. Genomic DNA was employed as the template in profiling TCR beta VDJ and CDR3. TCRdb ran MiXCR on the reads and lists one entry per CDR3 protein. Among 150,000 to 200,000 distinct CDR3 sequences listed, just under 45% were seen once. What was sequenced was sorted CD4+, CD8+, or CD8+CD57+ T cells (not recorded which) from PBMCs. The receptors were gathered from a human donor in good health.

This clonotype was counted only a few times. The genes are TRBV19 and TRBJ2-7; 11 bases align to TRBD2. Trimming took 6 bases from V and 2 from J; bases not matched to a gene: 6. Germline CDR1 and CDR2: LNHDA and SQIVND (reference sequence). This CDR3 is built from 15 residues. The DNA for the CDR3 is TGTGCCAGTAGCATACTAGCGGGGGAAACCTACGAGCAGTACTTC. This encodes CASSILAGETYEQYF.

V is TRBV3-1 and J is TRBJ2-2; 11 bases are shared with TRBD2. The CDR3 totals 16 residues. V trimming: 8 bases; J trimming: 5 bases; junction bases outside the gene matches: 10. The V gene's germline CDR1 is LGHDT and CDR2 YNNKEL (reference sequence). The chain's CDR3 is CASRSGGVHRTGELFF. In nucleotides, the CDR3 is TGTGCCAGCCGTAGCGGGGGGGTACACCGAACCGGGGAGCTGTTTTTT.

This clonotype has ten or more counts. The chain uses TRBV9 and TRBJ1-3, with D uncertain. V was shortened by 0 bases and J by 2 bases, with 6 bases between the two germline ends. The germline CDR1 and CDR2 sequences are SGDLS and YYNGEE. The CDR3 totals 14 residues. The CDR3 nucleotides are TGTGCCAGCAGCGTAGGTACAGCTGGAAACACCATATATTTT. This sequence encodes CASSVGTAGNTIYF.

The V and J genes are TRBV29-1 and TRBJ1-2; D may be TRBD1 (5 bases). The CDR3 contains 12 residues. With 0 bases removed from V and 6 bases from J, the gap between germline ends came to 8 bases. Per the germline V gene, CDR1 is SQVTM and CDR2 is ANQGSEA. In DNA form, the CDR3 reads TGCAGCGTTGAAGAGGGGGGAAATGGCTACACCTTC. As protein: CSVEEGGNGYTF.

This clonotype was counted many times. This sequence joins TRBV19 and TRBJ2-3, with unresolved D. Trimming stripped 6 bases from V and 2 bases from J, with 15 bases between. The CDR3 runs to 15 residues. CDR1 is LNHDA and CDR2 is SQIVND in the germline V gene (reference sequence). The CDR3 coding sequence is TGTGCCAGTAGCCCAACTACAATCTACACAGATACGCAGTATTTT. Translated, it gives CASSPTTIYTDTQYF.

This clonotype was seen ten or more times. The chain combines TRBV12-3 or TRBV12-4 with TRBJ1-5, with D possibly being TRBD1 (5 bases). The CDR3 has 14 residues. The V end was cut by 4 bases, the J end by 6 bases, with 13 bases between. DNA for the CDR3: TGTGCCAGCAGTTCAGGGATAGTAAGTCAGCCCCAGCATTTT. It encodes CASSSGIVSQPQHF.

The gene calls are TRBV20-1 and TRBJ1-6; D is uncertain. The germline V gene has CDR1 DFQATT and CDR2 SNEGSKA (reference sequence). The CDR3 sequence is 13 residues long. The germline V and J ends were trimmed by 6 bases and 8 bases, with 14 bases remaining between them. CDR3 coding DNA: TGCAGTGCCCAGTCCATGAGATATTCACCCCTCCACTTT. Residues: CSAQSMRYSPLHF.

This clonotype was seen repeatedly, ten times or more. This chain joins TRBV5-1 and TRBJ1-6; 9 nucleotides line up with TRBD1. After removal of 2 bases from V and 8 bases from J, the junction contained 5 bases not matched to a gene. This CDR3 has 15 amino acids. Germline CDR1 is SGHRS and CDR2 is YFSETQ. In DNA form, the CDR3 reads TGCGCCAGCAGCTTACAGGGGGCTCGAGATTCACCCCTCCACTTT. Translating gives CASSLQGARDSPLHF.

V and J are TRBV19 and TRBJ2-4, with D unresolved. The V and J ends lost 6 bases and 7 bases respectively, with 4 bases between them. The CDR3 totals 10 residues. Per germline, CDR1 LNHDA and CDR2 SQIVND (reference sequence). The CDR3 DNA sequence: TGTGCCAGTAGCGGCAACATTCAGTACTTC. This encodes CASSGNIQYF. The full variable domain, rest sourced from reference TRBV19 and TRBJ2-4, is DGGITQSPKYLFRKEGQNVTLSCEQNLNHDAMYWYRQDPGQGLRLIYYSQIVNDFQKGDIAEGYSVSREKKESFPLTVTSAQKNPTAFYLCASSGNIQYFGAGTRLSVL.

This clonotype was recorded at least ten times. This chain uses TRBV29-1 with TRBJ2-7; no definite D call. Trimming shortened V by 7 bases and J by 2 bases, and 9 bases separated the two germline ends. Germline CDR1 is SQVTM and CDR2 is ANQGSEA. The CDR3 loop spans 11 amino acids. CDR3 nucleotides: TGCAGCGGGGGTCAGCCCTACGAGCAGTACTTC. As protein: CSGGQPYEQYF.

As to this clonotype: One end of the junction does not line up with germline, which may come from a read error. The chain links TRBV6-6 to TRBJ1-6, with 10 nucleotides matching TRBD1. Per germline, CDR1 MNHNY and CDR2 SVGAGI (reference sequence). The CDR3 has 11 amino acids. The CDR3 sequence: CASSYDRGLYF. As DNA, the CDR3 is TGTGCCAGCAGTTATGACAGGGGGCTATACTTT.

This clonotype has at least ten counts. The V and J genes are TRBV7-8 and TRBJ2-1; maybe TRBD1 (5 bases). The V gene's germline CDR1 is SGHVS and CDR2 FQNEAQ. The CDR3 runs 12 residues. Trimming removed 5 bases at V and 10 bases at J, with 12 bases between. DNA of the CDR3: TGTGCCAGCAGCCCGACAGAGAGGGAGCAGTTCTTC. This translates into CASSPTEREQFF.

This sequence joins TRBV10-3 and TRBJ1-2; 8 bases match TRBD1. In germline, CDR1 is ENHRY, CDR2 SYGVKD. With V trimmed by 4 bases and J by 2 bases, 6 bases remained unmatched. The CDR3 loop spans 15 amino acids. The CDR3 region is CAISADRDINYGYTF. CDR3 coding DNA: TGTGCCATCAGTGCGGACAGGGATATCAACTATGGCTACACCTTC.

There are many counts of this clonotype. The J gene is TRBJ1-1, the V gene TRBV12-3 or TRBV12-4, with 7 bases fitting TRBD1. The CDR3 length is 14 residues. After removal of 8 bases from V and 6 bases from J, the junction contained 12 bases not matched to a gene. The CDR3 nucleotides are TGTGCCAGCGGCTGGGGAGGGGGCGTTGCTGAAGCTTTCTTT. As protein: CASGWGGGVAEAFF.

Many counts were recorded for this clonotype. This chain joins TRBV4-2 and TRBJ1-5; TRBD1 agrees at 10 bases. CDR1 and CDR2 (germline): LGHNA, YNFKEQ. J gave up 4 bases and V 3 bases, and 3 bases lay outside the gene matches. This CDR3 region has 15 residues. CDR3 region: CASSQGTGENQPQHF. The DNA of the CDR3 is TGTGCCAGCAGCCAGGGGACAGGGGAGAATCAGCCCCAGCATTTT.